The 15 T cell receptor beta chains below were found in one sample sequenced in a study of T cells after yellow fever vaccination. TCRdb itself ran the 5' RACE reads through MiXCR, one entry per CDR3 protein. The table lists about 75,000 distinct CDR3 sequences, around 7.9% of them singletons, with approximately 29% in the top ten. Sequences were derived from CD8+ T cells sorted from PBMCs, sampled roughly 10 days after the first yellow fever vaccination. These receptors were taken from a man between 18 and 29 years old who received the YFV17D yellow fever vaccine.

This clonotype was counted only a few times. The genes are TRBV7-2 and TRBJ2-1; 7 bases fit TRBD2. V lost 5 bases and J lost 4; bases outside the gene matches: 11. The CDR3 extends over 16 amino acids. Germline V gene data show CDR1 as SGHTA and CDR2 as FQGNSA. CDR3 in amino acids: CASSTWDLGRYNEQFF. The CDR3 DNA reads as TGTGCCAGCAGCACCTGGGACCTCGGGAGGTACAATGAGCAGTTCTTC.

This clonotype was counted at least ten times. The V gene is TRBV7-3, the J gene TRBJ2-3; weak D call: TRBD2 (7 bases). This CDR3 comprises 15 residues. Germline-derived CDR1 and CDR2 are SGHTA and FQGTGA. Trimming cost V 4 bases and J 1 base, with 12 bases left between them. This chain's CDR3 is CASSWTGGGTDTQYF. CDR3 DNA sequence: TGTGCCAGCAGCTGGACGGGGGGCGGCACAGATACGCAGTATTTT.

The V gene is TRBV5-1, the J gene TRBJ1-4; 11 bases are a match to TRBD1. The CDR3 loop spans 15 amino acids. Germline lookup yields CDR1 SGHRS and CDR2 YFSETQ. V trimming: 4 bases; J trimming: 7 bases; junction bases outside the gene matches: 6. The CDR3 loop is CASSTSGQGVEKLFF. As DNA, the CDR3 is TGCGCCAGCAGCACATCGGGACAGGGGGTTGAAAAACTGTTTTTT.

This clonotype was detected a few times. This sequence joins TRBV27 and TRBJ2-1, with 7 bases fitting TRBD2. Germline V lookup: CDR1 MNHEY, CDR2 SMNVEV (reference sequence). This CDR3 is built from 14 residues. The V and J ends lost 5 bases and 5 bases, in that order; junction bases with no gene match: 6. CDR3 protein: CASSGAGIHNEQFF. DNA of the CDR3: TGTGCCAGCAGTGGAGCGGGGATCCACAATGAGCAGTTCTTC.

The rearrangement joins TRBV7-3 to TRBJ1-4; 7 bases align to TRBD1. The germline V gene encodes CDR1 SGHTA and CDR2 FQGTGA. The J segment lost 4 bases and the V segment lost 5 bases, leaving 7 bases of the junction unmatched. The CDR3 is 15 amino acids. In DNA form, the CDR3 reads TGTGCCAGCAGCCTCCGACAGGGCCATAATGAAAAACTGTTTTTT. It codes for CASSLRQGHNEKLFF.

This clonotype was observed at least ten times. This sequence joins TRBV12-3 or TRBV12-4 and TRBJ2-1; D perhaps matches TRBD1 (6 bases). The length of the CDR3 is 13 residues. V was trimmed by 6 bases and J by 8 bases, leaving 14 bases between them. CDR3 loop: CASSPTGFHEQFF. The CDR3 region has the DNA TGTGCCAGCAGCCCAACAGGGTTCCATGAGCAGTTCTTC.

The table lists this clonotype with a few counts. The chain couples TRBV5-1 to TRBJ2-5, with D possibly matching TRBD2 (5 bases). Germline CDR1 SGHRS, CDR2 YFSETQ. The length of the CDR3 is 14 residues. V shed 1 base and J shed 1 base, with 8 bases lying between them. CDR3 in DNA: TGCGCCAGCAGCTTGCTAGCCCTCCAAGAGACCCAGTACTTC. Protein: CASSLLALQETQYF.

V usage is TRBV6-4 and J usage is TRBJ2-3, with D possibly being TRBD2 (6 bases). This CDR3 is 14 amino acids long. Germline V CDR1 and CDR2: MRHNA, SNTAGT. V lost 2 bases, J lost 1 base, and 7 bases lay in between. CDR3 DNA sequence: TGTGCCAGCAGTGACGGGGAGGGCACAGATACGCAGTATTTT. This gives the protein CASSDGEGTDTQYF.

In this sample, this clonotype turned up a few times. V gene TRBV7-8 combines with J gene TRBJ2-2; D is possibly TRBD1 (6 bases). Germline CDR1 and CDR2: SGHVS and FQNEAQ. The CDR3 contains 18 residues. V dropped 5 bases and J dropped 5 bases, with 24 bases sitting between them. The CDR3 nucleotides are TGTGCCAGCAGCGAACCAACCCAACAGGGCATTAGGACCGGGGAGCTGTTTTTT. Translated, it gives CASSEPTQQGIRTGELFF.

This clonotype occurred many times. This chain uses TRBV10-3 with TRBJ2-5; 8 bases match TRBD1. The CDR3 runs 15 residues. Germline values: CDR1 ENHRY, CDR2 SYGVKD. With 0 bases clipped from V and 7 bases from J, the junction kept 7 bases outside the gene matches. This CDR3 reads CAISESTGQVATQYF. DNA for the CDR3: TGTGCCATCAGTGAGTCGACGGGACAGGTCGCGACCCAGTACTTC.

This clonotype came up many times. This chain uses TRBV7-9 with TRBJ1-1; D not resolved. The CDR3 is 13 amino acids. Germline V gives CDR1 SEHNR, CDR2 FQNEAQ (reference sequence). Trimming removed 2 bases from V and 1 base from J, with 5 bases in between. The CDR3, as DNA: TGTGCCAGCAGCTTAATGACGAACACTGAAGCTTTCTTT. It is translated as CASSLMTNTEAFF.

This clonotype was counted at least ten times. The chain combines TRBV7-2 with TRBJ2-5; 8 positions agree with TRBD2. V gave up 3 bases and J gave up 8 bases; unmatched junction bases: 2. In germline, CDR1 is SGHTA, CDR2 FQGNSA. CDR3 length: 12 residues. The DNA of the CDR3 is TGTGCCAGCAGCTTCGGACTAGCAACCCAGTACTTC. This gives the protein CASSFGLATQYF.

This clonotype was counted ten times or more. Here the CDR3 DNA reads TGTGCCACGAGCGCCTCTACAGCCGATGAGCAGTTCTTC. As protein: CATSASTADEQFF. The rearrangement uses TRBV15 and TRBJ2-1; D unclear. Germline V gene sequence: CDR1 LNHNV, CDR2 YYDKDF (reference sequence). The CDR3 consists of 13 residues. Trimming left V 9 bases short and J 8 bases short, with 17 bases between.

J is TRBJ1-1 and V is TRBV6-2 or TRBV6-3; the D is unclear. With 4 bases removed from V and 1 base from J, the gap between germline ends came to 10 bases. The CDR3 is 14 residues long. Germline V CDR1 and CDR2: MNHEY, SVGEGT. The chain's CDR3 is CASSWVYANTEAFF. CDR3 nucleotides: TGTGCCAGCAGTTGGGTTTACGCGAACACTGAAGCTTTCTTT.

This clonotype was counted a few times. The chain joins TRBV15 to TRBJ2-7; D remains unclear. The germline V gene encodes CDR1 LNHNV and CDR2 YYDKDF (reference sequence). Trimming removed 6 bases at V and 6 bases at J, with 12 bases between. The CDR3 runs to 12 residues. As DNA, the CDR3 is TGTGCCACCAGTTGGCCCTCTTCCGAGCAGTACTTC. This translates into CATSWPSSEQYF. Full variable domain (rest looked up from reference TRBV15 and TRBJ2-7): DAMVIQNPRYQVTQFGKPVTLSCSQTLNHNVMYWYQQKSSQAPKLLFHYYDKDFNNEADTPDNFQSRRPNTSFCFLDIRSPGLGDTAMYLCATSWPSSEQYFGPGTRLTVT.